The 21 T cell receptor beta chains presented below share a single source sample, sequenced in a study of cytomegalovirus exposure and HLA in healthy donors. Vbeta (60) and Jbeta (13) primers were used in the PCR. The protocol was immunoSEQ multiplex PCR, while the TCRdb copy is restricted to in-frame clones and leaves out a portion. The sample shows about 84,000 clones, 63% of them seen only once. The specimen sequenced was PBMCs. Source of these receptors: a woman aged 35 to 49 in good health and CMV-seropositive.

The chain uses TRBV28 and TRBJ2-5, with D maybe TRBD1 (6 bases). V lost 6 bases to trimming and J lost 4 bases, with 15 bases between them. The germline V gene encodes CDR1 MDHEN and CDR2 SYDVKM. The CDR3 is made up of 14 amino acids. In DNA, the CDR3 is TGTGCCAGCAGCAGACGGACAGTAGGAGAGACCCAGTACTTC. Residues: CASSRRTVGETQYF. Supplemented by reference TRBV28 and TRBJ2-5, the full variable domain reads DVKVTQSSRYLVKRTGEKVFLECVQDMDHENMFWYRQDPGLGLRLIYFSYDVKMKEKGDIPEGYSVSREKKERFSLILESASTNQTSMYLCASSRRTVGETQYFGPGTRLLVL.

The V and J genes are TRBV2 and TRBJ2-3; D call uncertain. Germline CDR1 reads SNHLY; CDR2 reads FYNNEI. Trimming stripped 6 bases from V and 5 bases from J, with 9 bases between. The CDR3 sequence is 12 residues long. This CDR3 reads CASSAVGDTQYF. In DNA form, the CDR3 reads TGTGCCAGCAGCGCGGTAGGAGATACGCAGTATTTT. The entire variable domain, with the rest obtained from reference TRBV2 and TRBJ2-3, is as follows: EPEVTQTPSHQVTQMGQEVILRCVPISNHLYFYWYRQILGQKVEFLVSFYNNEISEKSEIFDDQFSVERPDGSNFTLKIRSTKLEDSAMYFCASSAVGDTQYFGPGTRLTVL.

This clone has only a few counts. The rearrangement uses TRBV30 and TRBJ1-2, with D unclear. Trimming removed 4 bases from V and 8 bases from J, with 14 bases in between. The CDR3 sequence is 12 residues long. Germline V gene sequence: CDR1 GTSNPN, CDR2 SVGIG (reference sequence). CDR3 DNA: TGTGCCTGGACCCCATCGTCTCAGGGCTACACCTTC. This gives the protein CAWTPSSQGYTF. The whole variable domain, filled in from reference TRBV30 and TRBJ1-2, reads SQTIHQWPATLVQPVGSPLSLECTVEGTSNPNLYWYRQAAGRGLQLLFYSVGIGQISSEVPQNLSASRPQDRQFILSSKKLLLSDSGFYLCAWTPSSQGYTFGSGTRLTVV.

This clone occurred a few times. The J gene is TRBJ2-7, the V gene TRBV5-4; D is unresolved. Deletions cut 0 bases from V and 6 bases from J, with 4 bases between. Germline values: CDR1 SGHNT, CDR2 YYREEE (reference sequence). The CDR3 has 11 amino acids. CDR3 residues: CASSLGGEQYF. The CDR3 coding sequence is TGTGCCAGCAGCTTGGGCGGCGAGCAGTACTTC.

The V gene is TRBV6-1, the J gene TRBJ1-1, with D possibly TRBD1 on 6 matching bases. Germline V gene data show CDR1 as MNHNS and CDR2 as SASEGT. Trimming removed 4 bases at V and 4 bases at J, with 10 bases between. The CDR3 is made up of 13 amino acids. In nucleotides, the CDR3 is TGTGCCAGCAGTGTACAGGGAAGCACTGAAGCTTTCTTT. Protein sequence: CASSVQGSTEAFF.

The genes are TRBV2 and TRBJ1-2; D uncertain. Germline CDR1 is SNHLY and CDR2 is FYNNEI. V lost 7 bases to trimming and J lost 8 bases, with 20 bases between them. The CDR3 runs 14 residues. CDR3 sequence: CASTEAGWVFGYTF. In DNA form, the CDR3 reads TGTGCCAGCACAGAGGCGGGGTGGGTGTTCGGCTACACCTTC.

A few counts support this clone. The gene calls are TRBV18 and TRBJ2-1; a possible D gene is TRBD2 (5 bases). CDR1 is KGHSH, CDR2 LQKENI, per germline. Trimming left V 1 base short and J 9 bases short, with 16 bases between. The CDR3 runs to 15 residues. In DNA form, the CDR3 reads TGTGCCAGCTCACCACAACGGATTTCGGGGATTGAGCAGTTCTTC. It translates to CASSPQRISGIEQFF. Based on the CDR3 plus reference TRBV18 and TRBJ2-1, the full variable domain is NAGVMQNPRHLVRRRGQEARLRCSPMKGHSHVYWYRQLPEEGLKFMVYLQKENIIDESGMPKERFSAEFPKEGPSILRIQQVVRGDSAAYFCASSPQRISGIEQFFGPGTRLTVL.

CDR3 residues: CASSPGRTSYEQYF. The CDR3 DNA sequence: TGTGCCAGCTCACCAGGCCGGACTTCCTACGAGCAGTACTTC. This chain uses TRBV18 with TRBJ2-7; a possible D gene is TRBD2 (5 bases). The ends were cut back, 2 bases at V and 1 base at J, with 9 bases in the middle. The CDR3 runs 14 residues. Germline loops: CDR1 KGHSH, CDR2 LQKENI.

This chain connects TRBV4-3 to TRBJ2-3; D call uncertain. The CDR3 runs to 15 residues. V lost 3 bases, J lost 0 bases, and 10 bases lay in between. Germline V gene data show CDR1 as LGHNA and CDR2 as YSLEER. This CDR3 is CASSQATSSTDTQYF. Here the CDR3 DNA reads TGCGCCAGCAGCCAGGCGACTTCTAGCACAGATACGCAGTATTTT.

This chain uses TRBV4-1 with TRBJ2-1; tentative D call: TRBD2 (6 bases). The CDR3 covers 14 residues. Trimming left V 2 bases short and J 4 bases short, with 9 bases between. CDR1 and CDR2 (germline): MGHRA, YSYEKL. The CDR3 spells CASSQRLEYNEQFF. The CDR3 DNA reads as TGCGCCAGCAGCCAACGACTAGAATACAATGAGCAGTTCTTC.

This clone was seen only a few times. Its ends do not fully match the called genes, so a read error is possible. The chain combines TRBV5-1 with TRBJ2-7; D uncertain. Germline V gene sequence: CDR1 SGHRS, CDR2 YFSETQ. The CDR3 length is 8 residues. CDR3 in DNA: TGCGCCAGCACCTTCTGTTGCTTC. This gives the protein CASTFCCF. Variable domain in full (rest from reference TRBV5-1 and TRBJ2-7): KAGVTQTPRYLIKTRGQQVTLSCSPISGHRSVSWYQQTPGQGLQFLFEYFSETQRNKGNFPGRFSGRQFSNSRSEMNVSTLELGDSALYLCASTFCCFGPGTRLTVT.

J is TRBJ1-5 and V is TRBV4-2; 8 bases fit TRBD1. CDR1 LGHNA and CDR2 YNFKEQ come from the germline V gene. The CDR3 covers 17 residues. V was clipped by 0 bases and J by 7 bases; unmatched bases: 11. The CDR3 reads CASSQEPGQGFGQPQHF. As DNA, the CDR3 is TGTGCCAGCAGCCAAGAACCCGGACAGGGTTTTGGGCAGCCCCAGCATTTT.

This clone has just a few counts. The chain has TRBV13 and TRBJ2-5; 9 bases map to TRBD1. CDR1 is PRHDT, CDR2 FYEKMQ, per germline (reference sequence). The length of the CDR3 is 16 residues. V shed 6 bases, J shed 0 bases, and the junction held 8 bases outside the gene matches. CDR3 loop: CASSPGTGWDQETQYF. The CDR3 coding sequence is TGTGCCAGCAGTCCCGGGACAGGGTGGGACCAAGAGACCCAGTACTTC.

Written as DNA, the CDR3 is TGCGCCAGCAGCCGGGACAGGAGCTCCTACGAGCAGTACTTC. This encodes CASSRDRSSYEQYF. The gene calls are TRBV4-3 and TRBJ2-7; 8 bases map to TRBD1. The CDR3 totals 14 residues. Trimming at V came to 4 bases and at J to 0 bases, leaving 2 bases not matched to a gene. Germline V gene sequence: CDR1 LGHNA, CDR2 YSLEER.

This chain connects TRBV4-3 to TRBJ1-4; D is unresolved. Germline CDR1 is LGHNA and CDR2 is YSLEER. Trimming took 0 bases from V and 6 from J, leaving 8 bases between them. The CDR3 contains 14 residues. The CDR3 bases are TGCGCCAGCAGCCAAGATCTCGGGGATGAAAAACTGTTTTTT. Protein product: CASSQDLGDEKLFF.

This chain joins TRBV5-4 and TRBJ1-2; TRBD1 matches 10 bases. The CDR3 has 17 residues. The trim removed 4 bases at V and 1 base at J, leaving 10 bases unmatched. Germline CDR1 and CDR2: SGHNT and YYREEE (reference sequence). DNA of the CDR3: TGTGCCAGCAGCAAGGGGACAGGGGCGCTACATAACTATGGCTACACCTTC. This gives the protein CASSKGTGALHNYGYTF. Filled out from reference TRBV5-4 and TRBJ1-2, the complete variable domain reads ETGVTQSPTHLIKTRGQQVTLRCSSQSGHNTVSWYQQALGQGPQFIFQYYREEENGRGNFPPRFSGLQFPNYSSELNVNALELDDSALYLCASSKGTGALHNYGYTFGSGTRLTVV.

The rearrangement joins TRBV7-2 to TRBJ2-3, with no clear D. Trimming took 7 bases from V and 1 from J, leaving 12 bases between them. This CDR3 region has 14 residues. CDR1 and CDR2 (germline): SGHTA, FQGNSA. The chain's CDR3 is CASNPPEGTDTQYF. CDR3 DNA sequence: TGTGCCAGCAACCCCCCTGAGGGCACAGATACGCAGTATTTT.

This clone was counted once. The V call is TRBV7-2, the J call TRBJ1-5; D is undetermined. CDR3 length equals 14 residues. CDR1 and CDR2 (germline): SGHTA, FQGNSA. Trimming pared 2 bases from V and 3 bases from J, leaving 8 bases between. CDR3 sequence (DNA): TGTGCCAGCAGCTTATCAGGAAACAATCAGCCCCAGCATTTT. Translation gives CASSLSGNNQPQHF.

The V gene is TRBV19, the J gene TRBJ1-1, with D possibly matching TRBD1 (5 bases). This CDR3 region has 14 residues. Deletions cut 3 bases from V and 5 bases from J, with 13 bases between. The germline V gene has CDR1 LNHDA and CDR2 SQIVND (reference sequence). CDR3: CASSIETVGTEAFF. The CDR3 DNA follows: TGTGCCAGTAGTATTGAGACAGTGGGGACTGAAGCTTTCTTT. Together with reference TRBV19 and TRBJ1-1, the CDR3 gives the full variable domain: DGGITQSPKYLFRKEGQNVTLSCEQNLNHDAMYWYRQDPGQGLRLIYYSQIVNDFQKGDIAEGYSVSREKKESFPLTVTSAQKNPTAFYLCASSIETVGTEAFFGQGTRLTVV.

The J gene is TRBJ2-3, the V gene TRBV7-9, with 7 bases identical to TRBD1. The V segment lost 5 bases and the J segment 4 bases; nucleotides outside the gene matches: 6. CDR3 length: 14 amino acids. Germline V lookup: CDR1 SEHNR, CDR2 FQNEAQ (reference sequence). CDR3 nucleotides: TGTGCCAGCAGCCTCAGACAGGGCGCAGATACGCAGTATTTT. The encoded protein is CASSLRQGADTQYF. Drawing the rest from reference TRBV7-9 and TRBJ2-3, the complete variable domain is DTGVSQNPRHKITKRGQNVTFRCDPISEHNRLYWYRQTLGQGPEFLTYFQNEAQLEKSRLLSDRFSAERPKGSFSTLEIQRTEQGDSAMYLCASSLRQGADTQYFGPGTRLTVL.

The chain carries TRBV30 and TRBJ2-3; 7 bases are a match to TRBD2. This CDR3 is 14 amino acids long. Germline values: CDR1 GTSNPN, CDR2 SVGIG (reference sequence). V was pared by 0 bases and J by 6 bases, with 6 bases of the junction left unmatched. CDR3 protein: CAWSVGLAADTQYF. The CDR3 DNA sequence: TGTGCCTGGAGTGTAGGGCTAGCGGCGGATACGCAGTATTTT.